These 30 T cell receptor beta chains share one sample of origin, sequenced in a study of T-cell memory formation after mild COVID-19. TCRdb passed the 5' RACE reads through MiXCR, listing each CDR3 protein once. The sample gives 150,000 to 200,000 distinct CDR3 sequences, roughly 28% of which show up once; more than 10% is in the top ten. The sequenced material came from PBMCs or a T cell subset sorted from them (not recorded which). The receptors were sampled from an adult woman who had mild COVID-19 (a few samples of this study predate the infection). Cell type and time point are not known.

This clonotype has a handful of counts. The chain carries TRBV21-1 and TRBJ2-7; the D call in the table, TRBD2, was not verified against the DNA. TRBV21-1 is reported as a pseudogene. This CDR3 has 19 amino acids. CDR3 sequence reads: CASSKGKASGGILSYEQYF. The DNA for the CDR3 is TGTGCCAGCAGCAAAGGGAAGGCTAGCGGAGGGATTCTCTCCTACGAGCAGTACTTC.

This rearrangement joins TRBV5-1 to TRBJ2-2; 7 nucleotides agree with TRBD1. Per the germline V gene, CDR1 is SGHRS and CDR2 is YFSETQ. The V segment lost 2 bases and the J segment 7 bases; nucleotides outside the gene matches: 11. CDR3 length equals 16 residues. Here the CDR3 reads CASSLMTGQLGGELFF. CDR3 nucleotide sequence: TGCGCCAGCAGCTTAATGACGGGACAGCTCGGCGGGGAGCTGTTTTTT.

This clonotype showed up just a few times. The rearrangement joins TRBV15 to TRBJ2-1; possibly TRBD2 for D (5 bases). V was shortened by 2 bases and J by 11 bases, with 13 bases between the two germline ends. In germline, CDR1 is LNHNV, CDR2 YYDKDF (reference sequence). This CDR3 has 13 residues. CDR3 coding DNA: TGTGCCACCAGCAGACCCAGCGGTTTAAAGCAGTTCTTC. As protein: CATSRPSGLKQFF.

This chain connects TRBV7-2 to TRBJ1-4, with D possibly TRBD1 on 5 matching bases. The germline gives CDR1 SGHTA, CDR2 FQGNSA. Trimming left V 3 bases short and J 7 bases short, with 9 bases between. The CDR3 runs 13 residues. The DNA for the CDR3 is TGTGCCAGCAGCTTCAGGGTGTCTGAAAAACTGTTTTTT. This sequence encodes CASSFRVSEKLFF.

This chain links TRBV7-2 with TRBJ1-3; D possibly corresponds to TRBD1 (6 bases). The CDR3 is 16 amino acids. Germline loops: CDR1 SGHTA, CDR2 FQGNSA. Trimming removed 1 base from V and 4 bases from J, with 14 bases in between. The CDR3 reads CASSLVGGHAGNTIYF. The CDR3 DNA follows: TGTGCCAGCAGCTTAGTCGGGGGGCACGCGGGAAACACCATATATTTT.

This sequence joins TRBV20-1 and TRBJ2-7; the match to TRBD1 covers 9 bases. CDR3 length equals 15 residues. Germline assignment: CDR1 DFQATT and CDR2 SNEGSKA (reference sequence). J gave up 1 base and V 5 bases, and 9 bases lay outside the gene matches. Here the CDR3 DNA reads TGCAGTGCTGCCAGTACCGGGACAGGGTCCTACGAGCAGTACTTC. Protein product: CSAASTGTGSYEQYF.

This clonotype was seen only a few times. This chain joins TRBV27 and TRBJ2-7; 10 nucleotides agree with TRBD2. V shed 6 bases and J 7 bases; nucleotides not matched to a gene: 3. Germline V gives CDR1 MNHEY, CDR2 SMNVEV (reference sequence). The CDR3 is 12 amino acids. CDR3 sequence: CASRLAGAEQYF. DNA for the CDR3: TGTGCCAGCAGGCTAGCGGGGGCGGAGCAGTACTTC.

A few counts support this clonotype. The chain has TRBV6-6 and TRBJ2-1; D call uncertain. Germline V gene sequence: CDR1 MNHNY, CDR2 SVGAGI (reference sequence). V lost 0 bases and J lost 10, with 7 bases in between. The CDR3 sequence is 12 residues long. Here the CDR3 DNA reads TGTGCCAGCAGTTACTCGATTACCGAGCAGTTCTTC. Protein: CASSYSITEQFF.

The rearrangement joins TRBV15 to TRBJ1-2; the D is unclear. Germline CDR1 is LNHNV and CDR2 is YYDKDF (reference sequence). V was shortened by 0 bases and J by 10 bases, with 12 bases between the two germline ends. CDR3 size: 13 residues. The CDR3 loop is CATSRDNVGSYTF. The CDR3 bases are TGTGCCACCAGCAGAGATAATGTGGGGTCCTACACCTTC. The whole variable domain, filled in from reference TRBV15 and TRBJ1-2, reads DAMVIQNPRYQVTQFGKPVTLSCSQTLNHNVMYWYQQKSSQAPKLLFHYYDKDFNNEADTPDNFQSRRPNTSFCFLDIRSPGLGDTAMYLCATSRDNVGSYTFGSGTRLTVV.

The chain has TRBV12-3 or TRBV12-4 and TRBJ1-1; perhaps TRBD1 as D (6 bases). There are 14 residues in the CDR3. V lost 5 bases and J 1 base, leaving 11 bases between the germline ends. CDR3: CASSTTGWNTEAFF. Here the CDR3 DNA reads TGTGCCAGCAGTACTACAGGGTGGAACACTGAAGCTTTCTTT.

This clonotype was counted between two and nine times. The chain employs TRBV7-3 and TRBJ2-3, with D possibly TRBD2 on 6 matching bases. CDR3 size: 14 residues. V dropped 5 bases and J dropped 1 base, with 10 bases sitting between them. Germline CDR1 and CDR2: SGHTA and FQGTGA. CDR3 in amino acids: CASSPTGGTDTQYF. DNA of the CDR3: TGTGCCAGCAGCCCTACGGGGGGCACAGATACGCAGTATTTT.

V usage is TRBV3-1 and J usage is TRBJ2-5; no clear D. This CDR3 has 12 residues. Germline V gene data show CDR1 as LGHDT and CDR2 as YNNKEL (reference sequence). V was clipped by 3 bases and J by 3 bases, with 5 bases between them. CDR3 sequence reads: CASSQVKETQYF. In DNA, the CDR3 is TGTGCCAGCAGCCAGGTTAAAGAGACCCAGTACTTC.

This clonotype was counted only a few times. V usage is TRBV7-8 and J usage is TRBJ2-2, with 10 nucleotides matching TRBD2. With 1 base clipped from V and 4 bases from J, the junction kept 3 bases outside the gene matches. CDR3 length: 16 amino acids. From germline, CDR1 is SGHVS and CDR2 FQNEAQ. CDR3: CASSLGRLAGTGELFF. The CDR3 DNA is TGTGCCAGCAGCTTAGGTCGACTAGCGGGCACCGGGGAGCTGTTTTTT. Looking up the rest from reference TRBV7-8 and TRBJ2-2 gives the full variable domain: GAGVSQSPRYKVAKRGQDVALRCDPISGHVSLFWYQQALGQGPEFLTYFQNEAQLDKSGLPSDRFFAERPEGSVSTLKIQRTQQEDSAVYLCASSLGRLAGTGELFFGEGSRLTVL.

V gene TRBV7-9 combines with J gene TRBJ2-2, with 11 bases identical to TRBD2. Trimming cost V 5 bases and J 4 bases; bases outside gene matches: 3. The CDR3 spans 15 residues. Per germline, CDR1 SEHNR and CDR2 FQNEAQ (reference sequence). The CDR3 is CASSRGLAVTGELFF. The CDR3 nucleotides are TGTGCCAGCAGCAGGGGACTAGCGGTCACCGGGGAGCTGTTTTTT.

The chain recombines TRBV29-1 with TRBJ2-3, with 9 bases lining up with TRBD1. This CDR3 is built from 15 residues. Germline trimming cut 5 bases from V and 3 bases from J; bases unmatched to any gene: 9. Germline CDR1 is SQVTM and CDR2 is ANQGSEA. The CDR3 loop reads CSVPGTGHGTDTQYF. The CDR3 bases are TGCAGCGTTCCGGGGACAGGGCATGGGACAGATACGCAGTATTTT.

This chain joins TRBV29-1 and TRBJ2-3, with D possibly matching TRBD1 (6 bases). This CDR3 region has 18 residues. Germline V gene lookup returns CDR1 SQVTM and CDR2 ANQGSEA. Deletions cut 0 bases from V and 6 bases from J, with 25 bases between. In DNA, the CDR3 is TGCAGCGTTGAAGACGGGCTCCTTACAGGGAAAGGGCGGGATACGCAGTATTTT. It encodes CSVEDGLLTGKGRDTQYF.

CDR3 DNA sequence: TGTGCCAGCAGCCCTCTTGGGAGGGGGCTTCGGGGTGAGCAGTTCTTC. Protein sequence: CASSPLGRGLRGEQFF. V gene TRBV7-9 combines with J gene TRBJ2-1, with D perhaps TRBD1 or TRBD2 (7 bases each). The CDR3 spans 16 residues. V gave up 5 bases and J gave up 9 bases, with 23 bases separating them. Germline CDR1 is SEHNR and CDR2 is FQNEAQ (reference sequence).

This chain links TRBV18 with TRBJ2-4; 10 bases fit TRBD1. Germline CDR1 is KGHSH and CDR2 is LQKENI. The CDR3 sequence is 15 residues long. Trimming cost V 4 bases and J 6 bases; bases outside gene matches: 6. CDR3 coding DNA: TGTGCCAGCTCACGCGGGACAGGGGTCATAAACATTCAGTACTTC. Its protein product is CASSRGTGVINIQYF.

The V and J genes are TRBV11-2 and TRBJ2-7; 11 nucleotides align to TRBD1. The germline V gene encodes CDR1 SGHAT and CDR2 FQNNGV. V trimming: 5 bases; J trimming: 4 bases; junction bases outside the gene matches: 7. CDR3 length: 15 amino acids. The CDR3 loop reads CASSDRDRGSYEQYF. In DNA, the CDR3 is TGTGCCAGCAGCGACCGGGACAGGGGGAGTTACGAGCAGTACTTC.

This chain uses TRBV7-2 with TRBJ2-1; 9 bases agree with TRBD2. The CDR3 totals 15 residues. V shed 6 bases and J 8 bases; nucleotides not matched to a gene: 11. Looked up from germline, CDR1 is SGHTA and CDR2 is FQGNSA. The CDR3 sequence is CASRGGLAPADEQFF. The CDR3, as DNA: TGTGCCAGCAGGGGGGGACTAGCACCTGCGGATGAGCAGTTCTTC.

This clonotype was seen only a few times. The chain has TRBV2 and TRBJ2-4, with 7 positions matching TRBD1. J was trimmed by 0 bases and V by 3 bases; bases with no gene match: 2. The CDR3 consists of 15 residues. The germline V gene has CDR1 SNHLY and CDR2 FYNNEI. The CDR3 DNA reads TGTGCCAGCAGTGAGGACAGGCTAGCCAAAAACATTCAGTACTTC. Amino acid sequence: CASSEDRLAKNIQYF. Looking up the rest from reference TRBV2 and TRBJ2-4 gives the full variable domain: EPEVTQTPSHQVTQMGQEVILRCVPISNHLYFYWYRQILGQKVEFLVSFYNNEISEKSEIFDDQFSVERPDGSNFTLKIRSTKLEDSAMYFCASSEDRLAKNIQYFGAGTRLSVL.

The chain links TRBV7-2 to TRBJ1-1; 7 bases fit TRBD1. The ends lost 5 bases at V and 3 bases at J; junction bases unmatched: 6. Germline loops: CDR1 SGHTA, CDR2 FQGNSA. The CDR3 covers 14 residues. The CDR3 is CASSRQGGYTEAFF. Here the CDR3 DNA reads TGTGCCAGCAGCCGACAGGGTGGGTACACTGAAGCTTTCTTT.

This chain joins TRBV21-1 and TRBJ1-6. TRBV21-1 is a known pseudogene. The CDR3 covers 16 residues. CDR3 sequence (DNA): TGTGCCAGCAGCAAAGCCGAGGGCTCCTATAATTCACCCCTCCACTTT. Translation gives CASSKAEGSYNSPLHF.

The J gene is TRBJ2-3, the V gene TRBV25-1, with D possibly being TRBD1 or TRBD2 (5 bases each). CDR1 and CDR2 (germline): MGHDK, SYGVNS. V lost 7 bases, J lost 3 bases, and 17 bases lay in between. The CDR3 consists of 15 residues. The CDR3, as DNA: TGTGCCAGCACTCGAGGGAGAGGGGAGACAGATACGCAGTATTTT. Protein sequence: CASTRGRGETDTQYF.

This clonotype has more than one count but fewer than ten. The gene calls are TRBV9 and TRBJ2-3, with 10 bases that match TRBD2. Unmatched junction bases numbered 6, after V lost 5 bases and J lost 3 bases. CDR3 length equals 15 residues. Germline CDR1 SGDLS, CDR2 YYNGEE. The CDR3 reads CASSASGSRTDTQYF. The DNA for the CDR3 is TGTGCCAGCAGTGCTAGCGGGAGTCGGACAGATACGCAGTATTTT.

This sequence joins TRBV10-3 and TRBJ1-2, with D possibly matching TRBD1 (6 bases). This CDR3 is built from 13 residues. The germline CDR1 and CDR2 sequences are ENHRY and SYGVKD. The V and J ends lost 10 bases and 2 bases respectively, with 14 bases between them. CDR3 protein: CASSDSTNYGYTF. The CDR3 DNA reads as TGTGCCAGCTCGGACAGCACCAACTATGGCTACACCTTC.

The chain couples TRBV20-1 to TRBJ1-2, with D perhaps matching TRBD1 (5 bases). With 7 bases removed from V and 5 bases from J, the gap between germline ends came to 17 bases. This CDR3 is built from 13 residues. The germline V gene encodes CDR1 DFQATT and CDR2 SNEGSKA (reference sequence). CDR3 sequence reads: CSGGRGGRYGYTF. CDR3 coding DNA: TGCAGTGGGGGACGTGGCGGGAGGTATGGCTACACCTTC.

The V gene is TRBV29-1, the J gene TRBJ2-7, with 7 bases identical to TRBD1. The CDR3 spans 15 residues. With 3 bases clipped from V and 1 base from J, the junction kept 9 bases outside the gene matches. Looked up from germline, CDR1 is SQVTM and CDR2 is ANQGSEA. This CDR3 is CSVDRQGLGSYEQYF. The DNA for the CDR3 is TGCAGCGTTGACCGACAGGGTTTAGGGTCCTACGAGCAGTACTTC.

The table lists this clonotype with a few counts. The J gene is TRBJ1-1, the V gene TRBV12-3 or TRBV12-4; the D is unclear. The CDR3 sequence is 15 residues long. V lost 2 bases to trimming and J lost 0 bases, with 10 bases between them. The chain's CDR3 is CASSLLDTLNTEAFF. Written as DNA, the CDR3 is TGTGCCAGCAGTTTACTCGACACCCTGAACACTGAAGCTTTCTTT.

This clonotype occurred a few times. This chain links TRBV6-2 or TRBV6-3 with TRBJ1-2; D might be TRBD1 (6 bases). Trimming removed 6 bases at V and 2 bases at J, with 22 bases between. The CDR3 contains 17 residues. CDR1 is MNHEY and CDR2 is SVGEGT in the germline V gene. CDR3 protein: CASSPGLGGALNYGYTF. CDR3 nucleotide sequence: TGTGCCAGCAGCCCCGGTTTGGGGGGCGCGTTAAACTATGGCTACACCTTC.